This passage covers 21 T cell receptor beta chains from one sample sequenced in a study of beta chain features in type 1 diabetes. The study reverse transcribed the entire isolated RNA, so it sequenced expressed TCRB transcripts. Sequenced by immunoSEQ multiplex PCR; TCRdb stores in-frame clones only, minus some. The sample holds about 360,000 clones; roughly 12% are singletons and the top ten take less than 0.02%. The sequencing input was naive CD4+ T cells from blood. The receptors shown here come from a man aged 18 to 30 in good health.

The chain is built from TRBV30 and TRBJ1-3; D gene uncertain. This CDR3 spans 15 amino acids. V dropped 0 bases and J dropped 3 bases, with 12 bases sitting between them. Germline V gene data show CDR1 as GTSNPN and CDR2 as SVGIG (reference sequence). The CDR3 nucleotides are TGTGCCTGGAGTGTAGGCAGCGATCATGGAAACACCATATATTTT. Translating it yields CAWSVGSDHGNTIYF.

This clone was seen many times. The gene calls are TRBV4-2 and TRBJ1-1; D gene ambiguous. Germline V lookup: CDR1 LGHNA, CDR2 YNFKEQ. This CDR3 has 14 residues. V was pared by 4 bases and J by 4 bases, with 13 bases between. The CDR3 reads CASSPLPVVTEAFF. The CDR3 DNA reads TGTGCCAGCAGCCCACTCCCCGTGGTCACTGAAGCTTTCTTT.

This rearrangement joins TRBV30 to TRBJ2-5; D is unresolved. V was shortened by 3 bases and J by 4 bases, with 12 bases between the two germline ends. Germline V lookup: CDR1 GTSNPN, CDR2 SVGIG (reference sequence). This CDR3 comprises 13 residues. The CDR3 DNA sequence: TGTGCCTGGAGGTTGAGGTTCCCAGAGACCCAGTACTTC. Translation: CAWRLRFPETQYF.

The gene calls are TRBV30 and TRBJ1-3; a possible D gene is TRBD1 (6 bases). Germline CDR1 is GTSNPN and CDR2 is SVGIG (reference sequence). V gave up 2 bases and J gave up 5 bases, with 13 bases separating them. The CDR3 length is 14 residues. The CDR3 spells CAWSPRGWRNTIYF. DNA of the CDR3: TGTGCCTGGAGTCCCAGGGGTTGGAGAAACACCATATATTTT.

The genes are TRBV7-3 and TRBJ1-1; D unresolved. CDR3 length equals 14 residues. Trimming cost V 1 base and J 3 bases, with 9 bases left between them. Germline V gives CDR1 SGHTA, CDR2 FQGTGA. In nucleotides, the CDR3 is TGTGCCAGCAGCTTAAGGCCACGGGACACTGAAGCTTTCTTT. It translates to CASSLRPRDTEAFF.

V and J are TRBV7-2 and TRBJ2-1; perhaps TRBD1 as D (6 bases). The germline gives CDR1 SGHTA, CDR2 FQGNSA. The CDR3 has 15 residues. Trimming took 1 base from V and 4 from J, leaving 11 bases between them. The CDR3 coding sequence is TGTGCCAGCAGCTTAGGGGACACGTTTTACAATGAGCAGTTCTTC. Translating it yields CASSLGDTFYNEQFF. The complete variable domain, with remaining parts taken from reference TRBV7-2 and TRBJ2-1, reads GAGVSQSPSNKVTEKGKDVELRCDPISGHTALYWYRQSLGQGLEFLIYFQGNSAPDKSGLPSDRFSAERTGGSVSTLTIQRTQQEDSAVYLCASSLGDTFYNEQFFGPGTRLTVL.

This clone was observed a handful of times. This chain joins TRBV28 and TRBJ1-5; D remains unclear. The CDR3 consists of 15 residues. Between the trimmed V and J ends, which lost 3 bases and 7 bases, there was a span of 16 bases. Germline CDR1 MDHEN, CDR2 SYDVKM. CDR3 in amino acids: CASSLSTQLGQPQHF. Written as DNA, the CDR3 is TGTGCCAGCAGTTTGAGCACACAGCTTGGGCAGCCCCAGCATTTT.

This clone came up a few times. The rearrangement joins TRBV7-2 to TRBJ2-5; D may be TRBD1 (6 bases). Trimming took off 5 bases at V and 4 bases at J, with 11 bases between the two ends. CDR1 SGHTA and CDR2 FQGNSA come from the germline V gene. The CDR3 runs 13 residues. CDR3 amino acids: CASSPDSGETQYF. CDR3 in DNA: TGTGCCAGCAGCCCGGACAGTGGAGAGACCCAGTACTTC.

This clone has a handful of counts. V and J are TRBV12-5 and TRBJ2-5, with 13 bases lining up with TRBD2. The CDR3 is made up of 16 amino acids. The V gene's germline CDR1 is LGHNT and CDR2 FRNRAP. The junction had 6 bases not matched to a gene; V was cut back by 1 base and J by 7 bases. The CDR3, as DNA: TGTGCTAGTGGTTTGGCACTAGCGGGAGGGCTCGGGACCCAGTACTTC. Amino acids: CASGLALAGGLGTQYF.

This clone turned up a few times. The chain combines TRBV7-9 with TRBJ1-1; no clear D. Trimming shortened V by 2 bases and J by 1 base, and 8 bases separated the two germline ends. CDR1 is SEHNR, CDR2 FQNEAQ, per germline (reference sequence). The CDR3 is 14 residues long. CDR3 protein: CASSLLAENTEAFF. CDR3 DNA sequence: TGTGCCAGCAGCTTATTAGCAGAGAACACTGAAGCTTTCTTT. Full variable domain (missing parts from reference TRBV7-9 and TRBJ1-1): DTGVSQNPRHKITKRGQNVTFRCDPISEHNRLYWYRQTLGQGPEFLTYFQNEAQLEKSRLLSDRFSAERPKGSFSTLEIQRTEQGDSAMYLCASSLLAENTEAFFGQGTRLTVV.

V and J are TRBV28 and TRBJ2-3; D unresolved. This CDR3 contains 12 residues. Germline V gene lookup returns CDR1 MDHEN and CDR2 SYDVKM. Trimming stripped 2 bases from V and 7 bases from J, with 7 bases between. CDR3 amino acids: CASSLRGYTQYF. The CDR3 DNA is TGTGCCAGCAGTTTACGAGGTTATACGCAGTATTTT.

This clone was picked up a small number of times. The chain uses TRBV30 and TRBJ1-2; possibly TRBD1 for D (5 bases). The CDR3 has 14 amino acids. V was clipped by 5 bases and J by 1 base, with 14 bases between them. CDR1 and CDR2 from the germline V gene are GTSNPN and SVGIG (reference sequence). DNA for the CDR3: TGTGCCTGGTCTCAGGGAGGGAGTAACTATGGCTACACCTTC. Translating it yields CAWSQGGSNYGYTF.

V and J are TRBV6-5 and TRBJ1-1; 7 nucleotides agree with TRBD1. J lost 8 bases, V lost 0 bases, and 6 bases had no gene match. Germline values: CDR1 MNHEY, CDR2 SVGAGI. The CDR3 covers 14 residues. This chain's CDR3 is CASSYSGQAMEAFF. The CDR3 coding sequence is TGTGCCAGCAGTTACTCTGGACAGGCGATGGAAGCTTTCTTT.

This clone was seen a few times. The chain employs TRBV6-5 and TRBJ2-4; D is ambiguous. With 6 bases removed from V and 0 bases from J, the gap between germline ends came to 12 bases. CDR1 is MNHEY, CDR2 SVGAGI, per germline. This CDR3 is 15 amino acids long. The CDR3 reads CASSPLEVAKNIQYF. The CDR3 DNA sequence: TGTGCCAGCAGCCCTCTAGAGGTAGCCAAAAACATTCAGTACTTC.

The V call is TRBV6-5, the J call TRBJ1-1; unclear D gene. The CDR3 sequence is 14 residues long. Trimming cost V 0 bases and J 5 bases, with 10 bases left between them. Per germline, CDR1 MNHEY and CDR2 SVGAGI. CDR3 sequence: CASSYSYLETEAFF. CDR3 in DNA: TGTGCCAGCAGTTACTCGTATTTAGAGACTGAAGCTTTCTTT.

The table lists this clone with a few counts. The rearrangement joins TRBV7-2 to TRBJ2-7; 8 bases agree with TRBD1. The junction had 10 bases not matched to a gene; V was cut back by 5 bases and J by 7 bases. The CDR3 extends over 14 amino acids. Germline-derived CDR1 and CDR2 are SGHTA and FQGNSA. CDR3 DNA: TGTGCCAGCAGCAAGGGACAGGCCCCCTGGGAGCAGTACTTC. Translating it yields CASSKGQAPWEQYF.

The sample holds a few counts of this clone. This rearrangement joins TRBV5-1 to TRBJ2-3, with 14 bases lining up with TRBD2. With V trimmed by 4 bases and J by 0 bases, 7 bases remained unmatched. This CDR3 is built from 18 residues. Germline V gene sequence: CDR1 SGHRS, CDR2 YFSETQ. The CDR3, as DNA: TGCGCCAGCAGCCGAGGACTAGCGGGGGGCCTAAGCACAGATACGCAGTATTTT. This translates into CASSRGLAGGLSTDTQYF.

This clone has a count of ten or more. The chain recombines TRBV29-1 with TRBJ2-5, with TRBD2 as a possible D gene (5 bases). The CDR3 consists of 12 residues. The V gene lost 4 bases and the J gene lost 5 bases, with 11 bases spanning the gap. Germline V gene lookup returns CDR1 SQVTM and CDR2 ANQGSEA. The CDR3 sequence is CSVVSSLETQYF. The CDR3 region has the DNA TGCAGCGTTGTCTCTAGCTTGGAGACCCAGTACTTC.

This clone was seen more than once but under ten times. Here the CDR3 reads CASSQVHGQINYGYTF. The CDR3 DNA is TGTGCCAGCAGCCAAGTACATGGTCAGATTAACTATGGCTACACCTTC. The chain recombines TRBV4-2 with TRBJ1-2; D is unclear. V gave up 1 base and J gave up 1 base, with 13 bases separating them. The CDR3 has 16 residues. The germline V gene has CDR1 LGHNA and CDR2 YNFKEQ.

This clone was observed a few times. The chain joins TRBV7-9 to TRBJ2-2; tentative D call: TRBD2 (6 bases). CDR1 SEHNR and CDR2 FQNEAQ come from the germline V gene (reference sequence). V gave up 1 base and J gave up 2 bases, with 8 bases separating them. CDR3 length: 15 amino acids. CDR3 sequence (DNA): TGTGCCAGCAGCTTAGGGACTATAAACACCGGGGAGCTGTTTTTT. It is translated as CASSLGTINTGELFF.

This clone was recorded a few times. The genes are TRBV30 and TRBJ2-1; D might be TRBD2 (6 bases). V lost 1 base to trimming and J lost 0 bases, with 10 bases between them. The CDR3 loop spans 15 amino acids. Germline V gene data show CDR1 as GTSNPN and CDR2 as SVGIG (reference sequence). CDR3 protein: CAWSGGRNSYNEQFF. The CDR3 DNA reads as TGTGCCTGGAGTGGAGGGAGGAACTCCTACAATGAGCAGTTCTTC.